A single sample gave rise to the 26 T cell receptor beta chains below, sequenced in a study of shared clonotypes between healthy human individuals. Naive CD8 cells comprised CD45RO-negative, CCR7-positively selected cells, excluding terminally differentiated effector memory CD45RA+ cells. Profiled with immunoSEQ multiplex PCR; TCRdb holds only in-frame clones, not every one. This table holds about 590,000 clones, around 95% found once. Material: naive CD8+ T cells sorted from blood. These receptors were taken from a woman in her twenties or thirties in good health.

The chain joins TRBV19 to TRBJ2-1; D remains ambiguous. The V end was cut by 3 bases, the J end by 9 bases, with 9 bases between. The CDR3 spans 12 residues. The germline V gene encodes CDR1 LNHDA and CDR2 SQIVND (reference sequence). The CDR3 DNA sequence: TGTGCCAGTAGTATTTATATAGGTGAGCAGTTCTTC. It codes for CASSIYIGEQFF.

The genes are TRBV28 and TRBJ2-5; 8 bases are a match to TRBD2. The DNA end is a closer match to TRBJ2-7, so the J assignment may be wrong. CDR1 is MDHEN, CDR2 SYDVKM, per germline. CDR3 length: 14 amino acids. The DNA of the CDR3 is TGTGCCAGCAGTTTAAGCGGGAGTGCGTACGAGCAGTACTTC. This codes for CASSLSGSAYEQYF.

The chain carries TRBV10-2 and TRBJ2-1; TRBD2 agrees at 10 bases. The J segment lost 0 bases and the V segment lost 6 bases, leaving 14 bases of the junction unmatched. Germline lookup yields CDR1 WSHSY and CDR2 SAAADI. The CDR3 totals 19 residues. The CDR3 DNA sequence: TGCGCCAGCAGGGGATGGGCTAGCGGGAGAGAAAGCTCCTACAATGAGCAGTTCTTC. Amino acid sequence: CASRGWASGRESSYNEQFF.

V and J are TRBV28 and TRBJ2-1, with 9 bases that match TRBD2. The junction had 9 bases not matched to a gene; V was cut back by 3 bases and J by 3 bases. The CDR3 extends over 17 amino acids. Germline V gene lookup returns CDR1 MDHEN and CDR2 SYDVKM. CDR3 bases: TGTGCCAGCAGTTTTCGTAGACTAGCGGCCTACTACAATGAGCAGTTCTTC. Protein product: CASSFRRLAAYYNEQFF.

The V and J genes are TRBV28 and TRBJ1-2; D might be TRBD1 (6 bases). Germline V gene sequence: CDR1 MDHEN, CDR2 SYDVKM. This CDR3 is 13 amino acids long. The V end was cut by 5 bases, the J end by 6 bases, with 13 bases between. The CDR3 region has the DNA TGTGCCAGCAGTGGACAGCTATACAATGGCTACACCTTC. Translation gives CASSGQLYNGYTF.

The J gene is TRBJ2-5, the V gene TRBV6-1, with D unresolved. CDR3 size: 10 residues. Germline CDR1 MNHNS, CDR2 SASEGT. Trimming removed 7 bases from V and 2 bases from J, with 2 bases in between. CDR3 bases: TGTGCCAGCATACAAGAGACCCAGTACTTC. Encoded protein: CASIQETQYF.

The chain carries TRBV7-8 and TRBJ2-1; D gene unclear. Trimming removed 1 base at V and 8 bases at J, with 15 bases between. Per the germline V gene, CDR1 is SGHVS and CDR2 is FQNEAQ. The length of the CDR3 is 15 residues. The CDR3 bases are TGTGCCAGCAGCTTAGTGTCCCTAGTTTTGGATGAGCAGTTCTTC. Amino acid sequence: CASSLVSLVLDEQFF.

The chain links TRBV27 to TRBJ2-1; 9 bases are shared with TRBD2. The CDR3 runs 15 residues. CDR1 is MNHEY, CDR2 SMNVEV, per germline (reference sequence). Unmatched junction bases numbered 6, after V lost 5 bases and J lost 4 bases. CDR3 protein: CASSELAGGYNEQFF. CDR3 sequence (DNA): TGTGCCAGCAGTGAACTAGCGGGCGGATACAATGAGCAGTTCTTC.

The rearrangement links TRBV11-3 to TRBJ2-5; D ambiguous. Germline loops: CDR1 SGHNT, CDR2 YENEEA. This CDR3 comprises 12 residues. V lost 6 bases and J 7 bases, leaving 12 bases between the germline ends. Written as DNA, the CDR3 is TGTGCCAGCAGTCTCCCTCCAGGGACCCAGTACTTC. Translation gives CASSLPPGTQYF.

V is TRBV10-3 and J is TRBJ2-7; D is unclear. Germline V lookup: CDR1 ENHRY, CDR2 SYGVKD. The length of the CDR3 is 16 residues. V was pared by 4 bases and J by 0 bases, with 16 bases between. The CDR3 nucleotides are TGTGCCATCAGTGGTCCCGAGGAGCGCTTCTCCTACGAGCAGTACTTC. It is translated as CAISGPEERFSYEQYF.

This chain links TRBV6-6 with TRBJ1-1; D gene ambiguous. This CDR3 has 16 amino acids. The V end lost 4 bases, the J end lost 5 bases, and 20 bases lay between the germline ends. From germline, CDR1 is MNHNY and CDR2 SVGAGI (reference sequence). For the CDR3, the DNA is TGTGCCAGCAGTTCTGACCGCACGGGGAAGGAAACTGAAGCTTTCTTT. Amino acid sequence: CASSSDRTGKETEAFF.

This clone appeared once. The chain uses TRBV19 and TRBJ2-2; 7 bases are shared with TRBD1. Germline CDR1 LNHDA, CDR2 SQIVND (reference sequence). The length of the CDR3 is 13 residues. V was clipped by 10 bases and J by 7 bases; unmatched bases: 9. The CDR3 here is CATETGWIGELFF. The CDR3 bases are TGTGCCACAGAGACAGGGTGGATCGGGGAGCTGTTTTTT. The complete variable domain, with remaining parts taken from reference TRBV19 and TRBJ2-2, reads DGGITQSPKYLFRKEGQNVTLSCEQNLNHDAMYWYRQDPGQGLRLIYYSQIVNDFQKGDIAEGYSVSREKKESFPLTVTSAQKNPTAFYLCATETGWIGELFFGEGSRLTVL.

The rearrangement links TRBV4-1 to TRBJ2-3, with 7 bases aligning to TRBD2. The junction had 11 bases not matched to a gene; V was cut back by 5 bases and J by 0 bases. This CDR3 comprises 17 residues. The germline gives CDR1 MGHRA, CDR2 YSYEKL. In DNA, the CDR3 is TGCGCCAGCAGCGAAACTACTAGCGACCTCAGCACAGATACGCAGTATTTT. The encoded protein is CASSETTSDLSTDTQYF.

The chain employs TRBV14 and TRBJ2-1; D gene unclear. From germline, CDR1 is SGHDN and CDR2 FVKESK. The germline V and J ends were trimmed by 1 base and 7 bases, with 20 bases remaining between them. The CDR3 runs 17 residues. This CDR3 reads CASSQVGQTREFNEQFF. The CDR3 DNA is TGTGCCAGCAGCCAAGTTGGCCAGACAAGAGAGTTTAATGAGCAGTTCTTC.

The rearrangement links TRBV5-6 to TRBJ2-1; 13 bases are a match to TRBD2. Looked up from germline, CDR1 is SGHDT and CDR2 is YYEEEE. V lost 7 bases, J lost 4 bases, and 11 bases stayed unmatched. This CDR3 has 17 amino acids. The CDR3 DNA follows: TGTGCCAGCTACCGATCCCCGGGACTAGCGGGGTACAATGAGCAGTTCTTC. Protein: CASYRSPGLAGYNEQFF.

The chain uses TRBV5-1 and TRBJ2-1; D not resolved. Germline assignment: CDR1 SGHRS and CDR2 YFSETQ. This CDR3 is 15 amino acids long. Trimming took 5 bases from V and 0 from J, leaving 12 bases between them. CDR3 in amino acids: CASRSLPSSYNEQFF. CDR3 DNA sequence: TGCGCCAGCAGATCCTTACCAAGCTCCTACAATGAGCAGTTCTTC.

The chain is built from TRBV28 and TRBJ1-3; the match to TRBD1 covers 9 bases. CDR1 and CDR2 (germline): MDHEN, SYDVKM. The CDR3 spans 18 residues. Germline trimming cut 5 bases from V and 3 bases from J; bases unmatched to any gene: 14. The DNA of the CDR3 is TGTGCCAGCAGTATCGGACAGGGGTTCATGCTCGTTGGAAACACCATATATTTT. Translated, it gives CASSIGQGFMLVGNTIYF.

The gene calls are TRBV28 and TRBJ2-5, with D uncertain. Germline-derived CDR1 and CDR2 are MDHEN and SYDVKM. V lost 3 bases and J 5 bases, leaving 16 bases between the germline ends. The CDR3 length is 15 residues. The CDR3 DNA reads as TGTGCCAGCAGTTTGACCCGCAGAGAAGGGGAGACCCAGTACTTC. Protein: CASSLTRREGETQYF.

The chain recombines TRBV19 with TRBJ2-1; D not certain. With 6 bases removed from V and 10 bases from J, the gap between germline ends came to 13 bases. This CDR3 region has 12 residues. CDR1 and CDR2 from the germline V gene are LNHDA and SQIVND (reference sequence). CDR3 sequence (DNA): TGTGCCAGTAGCTCGGCCGGGCGGGAGCAGTTCTTC. Its translation: CASSSAGREQFF.

This sequence joins TRBV10-3 and TRBJ1-1; tentatively, D is TRBD1 (5 bases). V shed 0 bases and J shed 0 bases, with 8 bases lying between them. Per the germline V gene, CDR1 is ENHRY and CDR2 is SYGVKD. The CDR3 is 15 amino acids. DNA of the CDR3: TGTGCCATCAGTGAGTCTGCGGGGCTGAACACTGAAGCTTTCTTT. Its protein is CAISESAGLNTEAFF.

V usage is TRBV27 and J usage is TRBJ2-5, with D possibly matching TRBD2 (6 bases). The CDR3 runs to 15 residues. CDR1 MNHEY and CDR2 SMNVEV come from the germline V gene (reference sequence). Trimming cost V 5 bases and J 0 bases, with 13 bases left between them. CDR3 sequence: CASSRSRDYQETQYF. CDR3 nucleotides: TGTGCCAGCAGTAGGAGCCGGGACTACCAAGAGACCCAGTACTTC.

This chain uses TRBV30 with TRBJ1-2; perhaps TRBD1 as D (6 bases). This CDR3 is built from 13 residues. Germline CDR1 and CDR2: GTSNPN and SVGIG (reference sequence). Trimming cost V 0 bases and J 8 bases, with 13 bases left between them. In DNA form, the CDR3 reads TGTGCCTGGAGTGTCGGCTGGGGGCAAGGCTACACCTTC. Translated: CAWSVGWGQGYTF.

V is TRBV27 and J is TRBJ2-7, with TRBD2 identical over 9 bases. CDR3 length: 15 residues. J was trimmed by 2 bases and V by 5 bases; bases with no gene match: 7. Looked up from germline, CDR1 is MNHEY and CDR2 is SMNVEV (reference sequence). CDR3 loop: CASSPTIAGAYEQYF. For the CDR3, the DNA is TGTGCCAGCAGTCCAACAATAGCGGGGGCCTACGAGCAGTACTTC.

The rearrangement joins TRBV27 to TRBJ2-7, with TRBD2 matching over 9 bases. V lost 4 bases, J lost 3 bases, and 10 bases stayed unmatched. Germline CDR1 MNHEY, CDR2 SMNVEV (reference sequence). CDR3 length equals 16 residues. The CDR3 here is CASSSGPGTSSYEQYF. As DNA, the CDR3 is TGTGCCAGCAGTTCGGGACCCGGGACTAGCAGCTACGAGCAGTACTTC.

The chain is built from TRBV4-1 and TRBJ2-1; 15 bases line up with TRBD2. The CDR3 is made up of 16 amino acids. V shed 5 bases and J 7 bases; nucleotides not matched to a gene: 6. Germline V gene data show CDR1 as MGHRA and CDR2 as YSYEKL. CDR3 amino acids: CASSDRTSGRVNEQFF. The DNA of the CDR3 is TGCGCCAGCAGCGATAGGACTAGCGGGAGGGTTAATGAGCAGTTCTTC.

CDR3 coding DNA: TGCGCCAGCAGCCAAGAGATGGGTAACATCTATGGCTACACCTTC. Its protein is CASSQEMGNIYGYTF. The V and J genes are TRBV4-1 and TRBJ1-2; D not resolved. Germline CDR1 and CDR2: MGHRA and YSYEKL. The CDR3 length is 15 residues. Trimming cost V 0 bases and J 4 bases, with 12 bases left between them.